Presented here are 23 T cell receptor beta chains from one specimen sequenced in a study of shared clonotypes between healthy human individuals. Using immunoSEQ multiplex PCR, the repertoire was profiled, and TCRdb retains in-frame clones only, with some absent. The sample includes around 1.5 million clones, 95% to 99% of them seen just once. The sequenced material came from naive CD4+ T cells sorted from blood. Described subset: CD45RA+ positively selected. The receptors derive from a man aged 25 to 40 in good health.

The rearrangement links TRBV5-1 to TRBJ1-1; a possible D gene is TRBD1 (6 bases). Germline V CDR1 and CDR2: SGHRS, YFSETQ. The CDR3 is 16 residues long. The V gene lost 1 base and the J gene lost 1 base, with 14 bases spanning the gap. CDR3 in amino acids: CASSLYGGGTNTEAFF. The CDR3 bases are TGCGCCAGCAGCTTGTATGGGGGCGGGACGAACACTGAAGCTTTCTTT.

V is TRBV14 and J is TRBJ2-2, with D unresolved. The V gene's germline CDR1 is SGHDN and CDR2 FVKESK. The CDR3 length is 15 residues. V shed 4 bases and J shed 3 bases, with 12 bases lying between them. CDR3 amino acids: CASSPRNRDTGELFF. The CDR3 nucleotides read TGTGCCAGCAGCCCGCGAAATAGGGACACCGGGGAGCTGTTTTTT.

The V gene is TRBV5-1, the J gene TRBJ2-7; 12 bases match TRBD2. The germline V gene encodes CDR1 SGHRS and CDR2 YFSETQ. The CDR3 has 16 residues. V shed 0 bases, J shed 1 base, and the junction held 2 bases outside the gene matches. As DNA, the CDR3 is TGCGCCAGCAGCTTGGTGACTAGCGGGAGTTCCTACGAGCAGTACTTC. Translating it yields CASSLVTSGSSYEQYF. The full variable domain, in which reference TRBV5-1 and TRBJ2-7 provide the parts outside the CDR3, is KAGVTQTPRYLIKTRGQQVTLSCSPISGHRSVSWYQQTPGQGLQFLFEYFSETQRNKGNFPGRFSGRQFSNSRSEMNVSTLELGDSALYLCASSLVTSGSSYEQYFGPGTRLTVT.

The rearrangement joins TRBV7-1 to TRBJ2-2; the D gene could be TRBD1 or TRBD2 (6 bases each). TRBV7-1 is identified as an open reading frame with a role that is uncertain. The CDR3 spans 18 residues. V was pared by 4 bases and J by 0 bases, with 18 bases between. The CDR3 DNA is TGTGCCAGCAGCTTAGTGTACAGGGACTTCGCGAACACCGGGGAGCTGTTTTTT. Amino acid sequence: CASSLVYRDFANTGELFF.

This clone was seen just once. The genes are TRBV2 and TRBJ2-2; 12 bases agree with TRBD2. CDR3 size: 17 residues. V shed 7 bases, J shed 4 bases, and the junction held 10 bases outside the gene matches. Germline CDR1 and CDR2: SNHLY and FYNNEI. The CDR3 coding sequence is TGTGCCAGCACCGAACGTGCTAGCGGGAGGGGCACCGGGGAGCTGTTTTTT. Protein sequence: CASTERASGRGTGELFF.

V is TRBV5-1 and J is TRBJ2-7; a weak D match, TRBD2 (6 bases). Germline assignment: CDR1 SGHRS and CDR2 YFSETQ. Trimming took 0 bases from V and 0 from J, leaving 22 bases between them. The CDR3 covers 19 residues. The CDR3 reads CASSLAPPGGLAFSYEQYF. For the CDR3, the DNA is TGCGCCAGCAGCTTGGCCCCGCCAGGAGGGCTAGCCTTCTCCTACGAGCAGTACTTC.

This chain uses TRBV19 with TRBJ1-1; 7 nucleotides line up with TRBD1. J gave up 2 bases and V 4 bases, and 10 bases lay outside the gene matches. The germline CDR1 and CDR2 sequences are LNHDA and SQIVND (reference sequence). The CDR3 has 16 residues. The CDR3 spells CASSNNRDRVNTEAFF. The DNA for the CDR3 is TGTGCCAGTAGTAACAACCGCGACAGGGTAAACACTGAAGCTTTCTTT.

The CDR3 DNA follows: TGTGCCAGCAGCTTTCAGAAATCCGACAATGAGCAGTTCTTC. Translation: CASSFQKSDNEQFF. The chain recombines TRBV5-4 with TRBJ2-1; D ambiguous. V lost 2 bases and J lost 5, with 11 bases in between. The CDR3 extends over 14 amino acids. CDR1 is SGHNT and CDR2 is YYREEE in the germline V gene (reference sequence).

The chain recombines TRBV7-9 with TRBJ1-1; 12 nucleotides line up with TRBD1. CDR1 is SEHNR, CDR2 FQNEAQ, per germline (reference sequence). The CDR3 consists of 17 residues. V lost 5 bases and J lost 0; bases outside the gene matches: 7. Here the CDR3 DNA reads TGTGCCAGCAGCATACCGGGACAGGGGGCCATGAACACTGAAGCTTTCTTT. The encoded protein is CASSIPGQGAMNTEAFF.

This rearrangement joins TRBV14 to TRBJ2-7; 7 bases align to TRBD2. CDR1 SGHDN and CDR2 FVKESK come from the germline V gene. V gave up 0 bases and J gave up 7 bases; unmatched junction bases: 24. CDR3 length equals 20 residues. CDR3 in amino acids: CASSQERGVGRPGLPREQYF. The CDR3 bases are TGTGCCAGCAGCCAAGAGCGAGGGGTCGGAAGACCGGGACTACCTCGGGAGCAGTACTTC.

The V call is TRBV28, the J call TRBJ2-1; D may be TRBD1 or TRBD2 (5 bases each). Germline CDR1 and CDR2: MDHEN and SYDVKM. There are 13 residues in the CDR3. The germline V and J ends were trimmed by 6 bases and 10 bases, with 16 bases remaining between them. CDR3: CASSKLPGLEQFF. The CDR3 coding sequence is TGTGCCAGCAGCAAATTGCCGGGGCTCGAGCAGTTCTTC.

The chain's CDR3 is CSVEDDRSSYNEQFF. In DNA, the CDR3 is TGCAGCGTTGAAGATGACCGTAGCTCCTACAATGAGCAGTTCTTC. The chain uses TRBV29-1 and TRBJ2-1; unclear D gene. Germline CDR1 SQVTM, CDR2 ANQGSEA. The CDR3 spans 15 residues. V was shortened by 0 bases and J by 0 bases, with 9 bases between the two germline ends.

The chain carries TRBV6-1 and TRBJ2-5; TRBD1 aligns across 7 bases. The V gene end was trimmed by 8 bases and the J gene end by 4 bases; junction bases not matched to a gene: 13. Germline loops: CDR1 MNHNS, CDR2 SASEGT. CDR3 length: 15 residues. This CDR3 reads CASRGRQGFGETQYF. The CDR3 region has the DNA TGTGCCAGCCGGGGCAGACAGGGTTTTGGAGAGACCCAGTACTTC.

The J gene is TRBJ2-1, the V gene TRBV5-4; D remains ambiguous. The ends were cut back, 4 bases at V and 3 bases at J, with 14 bases in the middle. The CDR3 length is 15 residues. Germline values: CDR1 SGHNT, CDR2 YYREEE (reference sequence). The CDR3 spells CASSTNGGDYNEQFF. DNA for the CDR3: TGTGCCAGCAGCACGAACGGCGGAGACTACAATGAGCAGTTCTTC.

J is TRBJ2-7 and V is TRBV6-5; D is ambiguous. Germline loops: CDR1 MNHEY, CDR2 SVGAGI. V lost 4 bases, J lost 4 bases, and 11 bases lay in between. The CDR3 contains 13 residues. CDR3 sequence: CASSSVNGYEQYF. The CDR3 nucleotides read TGTGCCAGCAGTTCCGTGAACGGTTACGAGCAGTACTTC.

This chain joins TRBV7-9 and TRBJ2-1; D possibly matches TRBD1 or TRBD2 (5 bases each). V dropped 5 bases and J dropped 4 bases, with 12 bases sitting between them. CDR1 is SEHNR and CDR2 is FQNEAQ in the germline V gene (reference sequence). The CDR3 runs 14 residues. DNA of the CDR3: TGTGCCAGCAGCCAGAGGGACGAATACAATGAGCAGTTCTTC. Translated, it gives CASSQRDEYNEQFF.

In this sample, this clone turned up once. The chain carries TRBV4-1 and TRBJ2-3; the D is unclear. V lost 0 bases to trimming and J lost 4 bases, with 23 bases between them. CDR1 is MGHRA and CDR2 is YSYEKL in the germline V gene. The CDR3 consists of 19 residues. This CDR3 reads CASSQEGPAPGPFPDTQYF. As DNA, the CDR3 is TGCGCCAGCAGCCAAGAAGGTCCGGCCCCAGGACCTTTTCCAGATACGCAGTATTTT.

This chain connects TRBV7-2 to TRBJ2-2; possibly TRBD1 for D (5 bases). The CDR3 consists of 16 residues. V shed 5 bases and J shed 5 bases, with 18 bases lying between them. Germline CDR1 is SGHTA and CDR2 is FQGNSA. This chain's CDR3 is CASSPGQGAVTGELFF. The CDR3 nucleotides are TGTGCCAGCAGCCCCGGGCAAGGGGCGGTAACCGGGGAGCTGTTTTTT. Variable domain in full (rest from reference TRBV7-2 and TRBJ2-2): GAGVSQSPSNKVTEKGKDVELRCDPISGHTALYWYRQSLGQGLEFLIYFQGNSAPDKSGLPSDRFSAERTGGSVSTLTIQRTQQEDSAVYLCASSPGQGAVTGELFFGEGSRLTVL.

The rearrangement joins TRBV29-1 to TRBJ2-5, with 11 bases aligning to TRBD2. The CDR3 contains 17 residues. J was trimmed by 5 bases and V by 5 bases; bases with no gene match: 16. Germline V gene data show CDR1 as SQVTM and CDR2 as ANQGSEA. The CDR3 here is CSVLPTSGSPVHETQYF. The CDR3 bases are TGCAGCGTTCTACCCACTAGCGGGAGCCCAGTTCATGAGACCCAGTACTTC.

The chain recombines TRBV27 with TRBJ2-7; the D is unclear. The CDR3 is 13 amino acids. V was shortened by 6 bases and J by 0 bases, with 9 bases between the two germline ends. Germline V gives CDR1 MNHEY, CDR2 SMNVEV (reference sequence). CDR3 protein: CASSRSGSYEQYF. The CDR3 DNA follows: TGTGCCAGCAGCCGGAGTGGCTCCTACGAGCAGTACTTC.

The chain links TRBV28 to TRBJ2-7; TRBD2 agrees at 7 bases. Germline V lookup: CDR1 MDHEN, CDR2 SYDVKM. V shed 7 bases and J 2 bases; nucleotides not matched to a gene: 11. The CDR3 is made up of 15 amino acids. This CDR3 is CASIHRSGGAYEQYF. The CDR3 DNA is TGTGCCAGCATTCATAGGTCGGGAGGAGCCTACGAGCAGTACTTC.

The CDR3 loop reads CASSLVLADYEQYF. CDR3 coding DNA: TGTGCCAGCAGCTTGGTCCTAGCGGATTACGAGCAGTACTTC. V gene TRBV5-6 combines with J gene TRBJ2-7; TRBD2 aligns across 7 bases. This CDR3 region has 14 residues. Germline V gene sequence: CDR1 SGHDT, CDR2 YYEEEE. J gave up 4 bases and V 0 bases, and 4 bases lay outside the gene matches.

The chain carries TRBV28 and TRBJ2-6; 8 bases are shared with TRBD1. The CDR3 covers 19 residues. Per the germline V gene, CDR1 is MDHEN and CDR2 is SYDVKM. The V gene end was trimmed by 5 bases and the J gene end by 0 bases; junction bases not matched to a gene: 12. The CDR3: CASSPPGQGVFSGANVLTF. DNA for the CDR3: TGTGCCAGCAGTCCACCCGGACAGGGAGTTTTCTCTGGGGCCAACGTCCTGACTTTC.